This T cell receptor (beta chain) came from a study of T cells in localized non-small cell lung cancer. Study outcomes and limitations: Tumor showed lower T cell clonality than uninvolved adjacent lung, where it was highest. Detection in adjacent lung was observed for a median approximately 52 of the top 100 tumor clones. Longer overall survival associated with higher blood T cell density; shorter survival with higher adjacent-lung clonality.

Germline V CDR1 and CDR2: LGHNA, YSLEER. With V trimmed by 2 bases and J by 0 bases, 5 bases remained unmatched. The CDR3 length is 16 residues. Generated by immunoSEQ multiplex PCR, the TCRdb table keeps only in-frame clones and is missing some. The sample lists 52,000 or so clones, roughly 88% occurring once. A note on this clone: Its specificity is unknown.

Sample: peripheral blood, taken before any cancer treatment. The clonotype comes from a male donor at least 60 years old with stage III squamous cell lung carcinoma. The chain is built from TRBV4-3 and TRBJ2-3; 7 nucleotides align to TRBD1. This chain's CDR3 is CASSQSGTASTDTQYF. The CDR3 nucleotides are TGCGCCAGCAGCCAATCCGGGACAGCAAGCACAGATACGCAGTATTTT.